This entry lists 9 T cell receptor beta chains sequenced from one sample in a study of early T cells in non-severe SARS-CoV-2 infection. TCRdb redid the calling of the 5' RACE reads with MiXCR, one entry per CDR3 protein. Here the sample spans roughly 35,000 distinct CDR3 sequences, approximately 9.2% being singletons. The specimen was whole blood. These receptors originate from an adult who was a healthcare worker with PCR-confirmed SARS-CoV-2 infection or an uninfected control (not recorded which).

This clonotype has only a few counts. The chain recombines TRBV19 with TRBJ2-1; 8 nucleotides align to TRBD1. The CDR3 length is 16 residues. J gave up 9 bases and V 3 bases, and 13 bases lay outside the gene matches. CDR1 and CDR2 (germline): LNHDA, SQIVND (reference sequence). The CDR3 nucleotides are TGTGCCAGTAGTATTCCGTCTACAGGGGGGATCGCTGAGCAGTTCTTC. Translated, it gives CASSIPSTGGIAEQFF.

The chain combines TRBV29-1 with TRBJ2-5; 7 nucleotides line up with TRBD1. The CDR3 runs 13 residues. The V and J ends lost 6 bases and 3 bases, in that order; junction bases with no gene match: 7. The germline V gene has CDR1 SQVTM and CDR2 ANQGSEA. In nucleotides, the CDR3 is TGCAGCGTCGACGGGACAGCGAAAGAGACCCAGTACTTC. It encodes CSVDGTAKETQYF.

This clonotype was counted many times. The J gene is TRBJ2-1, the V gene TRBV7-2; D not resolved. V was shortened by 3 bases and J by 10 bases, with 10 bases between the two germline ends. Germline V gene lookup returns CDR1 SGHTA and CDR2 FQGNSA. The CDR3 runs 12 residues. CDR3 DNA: TGTGCCAGCAGCTTGGAACGGCGGGAGCAGTTCTTC. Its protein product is CASSLERREQFF.

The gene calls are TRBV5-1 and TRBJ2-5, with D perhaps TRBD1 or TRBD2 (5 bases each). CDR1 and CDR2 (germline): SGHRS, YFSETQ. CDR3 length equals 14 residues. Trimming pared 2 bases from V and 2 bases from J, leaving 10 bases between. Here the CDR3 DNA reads TGCGCCAGCAGCTTAGGGACCGATCAAGAGACCCAGTACTTC. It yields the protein CASSLGTDQETQYF.

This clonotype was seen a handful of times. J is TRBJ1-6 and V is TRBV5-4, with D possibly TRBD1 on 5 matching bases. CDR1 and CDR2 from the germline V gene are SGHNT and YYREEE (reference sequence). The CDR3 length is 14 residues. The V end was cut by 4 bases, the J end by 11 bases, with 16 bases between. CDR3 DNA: TGTGCCAGCAGCAAGGGACCGCATGGGACACCCCTCCACTTT. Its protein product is CASSKGPHGTPLHF.

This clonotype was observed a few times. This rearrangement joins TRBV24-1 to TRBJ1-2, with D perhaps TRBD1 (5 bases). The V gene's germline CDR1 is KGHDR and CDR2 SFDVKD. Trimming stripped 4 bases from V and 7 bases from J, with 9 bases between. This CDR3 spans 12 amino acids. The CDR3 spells CATSEQGVGYTF. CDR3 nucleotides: TGTGCCACCAGTGAGCAGGGAGTTGGCTACACCTTC.

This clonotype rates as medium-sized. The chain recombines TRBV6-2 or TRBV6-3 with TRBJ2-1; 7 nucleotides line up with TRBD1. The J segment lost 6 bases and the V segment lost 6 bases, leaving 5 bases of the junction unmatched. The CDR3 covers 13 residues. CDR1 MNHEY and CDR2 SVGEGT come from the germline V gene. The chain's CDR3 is CASSEQGFNEQFF. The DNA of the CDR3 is TGTGCCAGCAGCGAACAGGGGTTCAATGAGCAGTTCTTC.

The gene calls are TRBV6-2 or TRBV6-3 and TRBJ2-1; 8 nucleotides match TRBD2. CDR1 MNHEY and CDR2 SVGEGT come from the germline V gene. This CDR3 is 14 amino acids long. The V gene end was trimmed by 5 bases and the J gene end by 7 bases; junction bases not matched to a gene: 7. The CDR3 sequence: CASSDIAGKNEQFF. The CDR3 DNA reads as TGTGCCAGCAGTGACATAGCGGGGAAGAATGAGCAGTTCTTC.

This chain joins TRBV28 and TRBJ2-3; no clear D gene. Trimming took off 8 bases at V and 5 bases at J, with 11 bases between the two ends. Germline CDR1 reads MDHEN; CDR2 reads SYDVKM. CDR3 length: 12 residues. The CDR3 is CASGLTGDTQYF. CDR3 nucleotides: TGTGCCAGCGGATTAACTGGAGATACGCAGTATTTT.